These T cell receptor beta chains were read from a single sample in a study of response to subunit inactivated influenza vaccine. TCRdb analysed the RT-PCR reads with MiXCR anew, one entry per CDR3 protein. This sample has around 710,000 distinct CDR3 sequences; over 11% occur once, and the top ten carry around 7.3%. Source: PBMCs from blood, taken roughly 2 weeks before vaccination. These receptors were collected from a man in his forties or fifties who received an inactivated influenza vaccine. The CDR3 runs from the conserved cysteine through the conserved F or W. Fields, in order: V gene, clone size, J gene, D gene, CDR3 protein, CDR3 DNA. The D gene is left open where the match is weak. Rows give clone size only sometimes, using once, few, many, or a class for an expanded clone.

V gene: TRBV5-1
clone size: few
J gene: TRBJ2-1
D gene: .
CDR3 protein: CASSFQGVGEQFF
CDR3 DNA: TGCGCCAGCAGCTTTCAAGGGGTGGGTGAGCAGTTCTTC

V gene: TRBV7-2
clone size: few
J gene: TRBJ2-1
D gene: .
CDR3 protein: CASSLVGGALGEQFF
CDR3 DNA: TGTGCCAGCAGCTTAGTGGGGGGCGCCCTTGGTGAGCAGTTCTTC

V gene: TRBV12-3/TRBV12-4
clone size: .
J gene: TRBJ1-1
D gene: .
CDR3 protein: CASGENKAFF
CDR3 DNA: TGTGCCAGCGGGGAGAATAAAGCTTTCTTT

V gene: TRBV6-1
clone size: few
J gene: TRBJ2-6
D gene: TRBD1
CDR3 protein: CASRSGQAGANVLTF
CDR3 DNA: TGTGCCAGCAGGTCCGGACAGGCTGGGGCCAACGTCCTGACTTTC

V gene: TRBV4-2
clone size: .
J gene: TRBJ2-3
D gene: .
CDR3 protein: CASSAQPGDTQYF
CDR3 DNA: TGTGCCAGCAGCGCTCAACCTGGAGATACGCAGTATTTT

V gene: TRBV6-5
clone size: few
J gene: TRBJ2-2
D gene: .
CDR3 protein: CASSFPQTNTGELFF
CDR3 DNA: TGTGCCAGCAGTTTCCCCCAGACTAACACCGGGGAGCTGTTTTTT

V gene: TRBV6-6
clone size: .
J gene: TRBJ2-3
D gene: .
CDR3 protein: CASSYTPTDTQYF
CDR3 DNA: TGTGCCAGCAGTTACACGCCCACAGATACGCAGTATTTT

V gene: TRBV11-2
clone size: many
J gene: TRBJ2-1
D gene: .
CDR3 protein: CASSLDPSGNEQFF
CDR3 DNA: TGTGCCAGCAGCTTAGATCCTTCAGGTAATGAGCAGTTCTTC

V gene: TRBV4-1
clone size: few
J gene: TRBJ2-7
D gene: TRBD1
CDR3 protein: CASSPAGWQGDEQYF
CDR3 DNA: TGCGCCAGCAGCCCAGCCGGCTGGCAGGGGGACGAGCAGTACTTC

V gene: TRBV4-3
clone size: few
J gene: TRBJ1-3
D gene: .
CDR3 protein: CASSQEPQTPSGNTIYF
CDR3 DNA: TGCGCCAGCAGCCAAGAACCTCAGACTCCCTCTGGAAACACCATATATTTT

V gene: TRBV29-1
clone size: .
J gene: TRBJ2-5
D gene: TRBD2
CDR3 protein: CSVGLAGGLETQYF
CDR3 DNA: TGCAGCGTTGGACTAGCGGGGGGGTTAGAGACCCAGTACTTC

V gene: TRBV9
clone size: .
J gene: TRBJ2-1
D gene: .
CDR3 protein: CASSVEAGAFVEQFF
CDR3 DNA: TGTGCCAGCAGCGTAGAGGCGGGGGCCTTTGTTGAGCAGTTCTTC

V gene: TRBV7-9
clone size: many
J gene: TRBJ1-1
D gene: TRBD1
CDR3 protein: CASSLAWGQGTNTEAFF
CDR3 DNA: TGTGCCAGCAGCTTAGCTTGGGGACAGGGCACGAACACTGAAGCTTTCTTT

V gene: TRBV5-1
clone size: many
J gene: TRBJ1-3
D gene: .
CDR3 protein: CASSLSANLGNTIYF
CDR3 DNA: TGCGCCAGCAGCTTGTCGGCCAATCTCGGAAACACCATATATTTT

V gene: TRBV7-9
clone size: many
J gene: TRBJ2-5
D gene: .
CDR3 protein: CASSLAQETQYF
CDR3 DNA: TGTGCCAGCAGCTTAGCCCAAGAGACCCAGTACTTC

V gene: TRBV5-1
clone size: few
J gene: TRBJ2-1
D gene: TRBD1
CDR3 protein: CASSRGATGSDEQFF
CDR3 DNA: TGCGCCAGCAGCCGAGGGGCGACAGGGTCAGATGAGCAGTTCTTC

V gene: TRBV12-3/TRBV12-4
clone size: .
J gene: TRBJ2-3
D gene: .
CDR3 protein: CASSFLGGVSDTQYF
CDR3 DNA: TGTGCCAGCAGTTTCTTAGGGGGAGTATCAGATACGCAGTATTTT